The 7 T cell receptor beta chains below come from one sample, sequenced in a study of blood T cell repertoires in COVID-19. Some clones are missing from TCRdb's copy, which holds only in-frame ones; the method was immunoSEQ multiplex PCR. The sample has about 24,000 clones; approximately 89% are singletons. Sample: peripheral blood. The receptors originated from a human donor in a cohort sampled during active COVID-19.

The chain carries TRBV6-2 or TRBV6-3 and TRBJ2-5, with TRBD2 matching over 8 bases. The germline CDR1 and CDR2 sequences are MNHEY and SVGEGT. The V segment lost 5 bases and the J segment 3 bases; nucleotides outside the gene matches: 8. The CDR3 runs to 15 residues. The CDR3 protein is CASSAGLVREETQYF. In nucleotides, the CDR3 is TGTGCCAGCAGTGCGGGACTAGTTCGGGAAGAGACCCAGTACTTC.

The CDR3 region is CASSEGWGRLNTEAFF. CDR3 sequence (DNA): TGTGCCAGCAGTGAAGGATGGGGGCGCTTGAACACTGAAGCTTTCTTT. The V and J genes are TRBV2 and TRBJ1-1, with a weak D call TRBD1 (6 bases). The CDR3 contains 16 residues. Germline V gene data show CDR1 as SNHLY and CDR2 as FYNNEI. The ends were cut back, 1 base at V and 0 bases at J, with 12 bases in the middle.

The chain uses TRBV5-4 and TRBJ2-5; 8 bases line up with TRBD2. Trimming cost V 4 bases and J 5 bases; bases outside gene matches: 16. The CDR3 loop spans 17 amino acids. Germline V gene sequence: CDR1 SGHNT, CDR2 YYREEE (reference sequence). This CDR3 reads CASSPGGVAGGLETQYF. CDR3 coding DNA: TGTGCCAGCAGCCCTGGCGGAGTCGCGGGGGGCCTGGAGACCCAGTACTTC.

The chain links TRBV7-2 to TRBJ1-5; no clear D gene. Germline V CDR1 and CDR2: SGHTA, FQGNSA. This CDR3 has 15 residues. V lost 0 bases to trimming and J lost 0 bases, with 6 bases between them. CDR3 sequence reads: CASSLAQNSNQPQHF. DNA of the CDR3: TGTGCCAGCAGCTTAGCACAGAATAGCAATCAGCCCCAGCATTTT. The full variable domain, in which reference TRBV7-2 and TRBJ1-5 provide the parts outside the CDR3, is GAGVSQSPSNKVTEKGKDVELRCDPISGHTALYWYRQSLGQGLEFLIYFQGNSAPDKSGLPSDRFSAERTGGSVSTLTIQRTQQEDSAVYLCASSLAQNSNQPQHFGDGTRLSIL.

V gene TRBV2 combines with J gene TRBJ1-1; D is unresolved. Trimming pared 7 bases from V and 0 bases from J, leaving 9 bases between. Germline CDR1 and CDR2: SNHLY and FYNNEI. This CDR3 has 13 amino acids. DNA of the CDR3: TGTGCCAGCATCCAGGAAGTGAACACTGAAGCTTTCTTT. Translated: CASIQEVNTEAFF.

The chain links TRBV7-2 to TRBJ1-1; D is perhaps TRBD1 (6 bases). In germline, CDR1 is SGHTA, CDR2 FQGNSA. CDR3 size: 13 residues. Trimming stripped 7 bases from V and 4 bases from J, with 13 bases between. CDR3 in DNA: TGTGCCAGCAAGGGGGGGGTGGTCACTGAAGCTTTCTTT. This gives the protein CASKGGVVTEAFF.

The gene calls are TRBV5-4 and TRBJ2-1, with TRBD2 matching over 8 bases. J gave up 4 bases and V 4 bases, and 7 bases lay outside the gene matches. CDR1 SGHNT and CDR2 YYREEE come from the germline V gene (reference sequence). The CDR3 spans 15 residues. CDR3 DNA sequence: TGTGCCAGCAGCCCGCGAGCGGGGGAATACAATGAGCAGTTCTTC. It encodes CASSPRAGEYNEQFF. The whole variable domain, filled in from reference TRBV5-4 and TRBJ2-1, reads ETGVTQSPTHLIKTRGQQVTLRCSSQSGHNTVSWYQQALGQGPQFIFQYYREEENGRGNFPPRFSGLQFPNYSSELNVNALELDDSALYLCASSPRAGEYNEQFFGPGTRLTVL.